This is a list of T cell receptor beta chains from one sample in a study of T cell responses to AZD1222 COVID-19 vaccine. Measured with immunoSEQ multiplex PCR; TCRdb has only the in-frame clones, and not every one. The data contain under 150,000 clones, approximately 90% of them singletons. This specimen consisted of peripheral blood, obtained on day 0 of AZD1222 vaccination. Receptors originate from an adult in good health. The CDR3 runs from the conserved cysteine through the conserved F or W. A D gene is named only where the DNA matches it firmly. Clone size appears in some rows only: once, few, many, or a class for an expanded clone.

V gene	J gene	D gene	clone size	CDR3 protein	CDR3 DNA
TRBV4-2	TRBJ2-5	TRBD2	-	CASSQEREGRQTQYF	TGTGCCAGCAGCCAAGAGCGGGAGGGCCGTCAGACCCAGTACTTC
TRBV18	TRBJ1-5	TRBD1	-	CASSPGTGGRQPQHF	TGTGCCAGCTCACCAGGGACAGGGGGGCGGCAGCCCCAGCATTTT
TRBV7-9	TRBJ2-7	-	-	CASRPRASASYEQYF	TGTGCCAGCAGGCCTAGGGCTAGCGCGTCCTACGAGCAGTACTTC
TRBV19	TRBJ1-4	-	-	CASSIQLIEEKLFF	TGTGCCAGTAGTATCCAACTGATCGAGGAAAAACTGTTTTTT
TRBV7-2	TRBJ1-5	-	-	CASSPSGGQPQHF	TGTGCCAGCAGCCCCTCCGGGGGTCAGCCCCAGCATTTT
TRBV21-1	TRBJ2-7	-	-	CASRDGSNSYEQYF	TGTGCCAGCAGAGACGGGTCTAACTCCTACGAGCAGTACTTC
TRBV20-1	TRBJ1-2	-	-	CSASTHSYVYTF	TGCAGTGCTAGTACCCACTCTTATGTCTACACCTTC
TRBV9	TRBJ2-3	-	-	CASSVAHRYTDTQYF	TGTGCCAGCAGCGTAGCGCACAGATACACAGATACGCAGTATTTT
TRBV12-2	TRBJ2-3	-	-	CISGGRGSTDTQYF	TGTATCTCCGGAGGGCGGGGGAGCACAGATACGCAGTATTTT
TRBV5-1	TRBJ1-1	-	-	CASSLDQINTEAFF	TGCGCCAGCAGCTTGGACCAGATCAACACTGAAGCTTTCTTT
TRBV5-5	TRBJ2-7	-	-	CASTLGLDEQYF	TGTGCCAGCACCCTCGGGTTGGACGAGCAGTACTTC
TRBV9	TRBJ1-6	-	-	CASSVAFSSNSPLHF	TGTGCCAGCAGCGTAGCTTTCAGTAGTAATTCACCCCTCCACTTT
TRBV27	TRBJ2-1	-	-	CASSLGGAGVFYNEQFF	TGTGCCAGCAGTTTGGGCGGCGCAGGTGTGTTCTACAATGAGCAGTTCTTC
TRBV7-2	TRBJ2-3	TRBD2	-	CASSRIAGGNTDTQYF	TGTGCCAGCAGCCGTATAGCGGGAGGGAACACAGATACGCAGTATTTT
TRBV2	TRBJ2-5	-	-	CASSEFVQETQYF	TGTGCCAGCAGTGAATTTGTTCAAGAGACCCAGTACTTC
TRBV10-3	TRBJ2-7	TRBD2	-	CAISESQGLAGPRAQYF	TGTGCCATCAGTGAGTCCCAGGGACTAGCGGGGCCCCGCGCTCAGTACTTC
TRBV18	TRBJ1-4	TRBD1	-	CASSYPGGQEKLFF	TGTGCCAGCTCATACCCAGGGGGGCAAGAAAAACTGTTTTTT
TRBV3-1/TRBV3-2	TRBJ2-1	-	-	CASSPGFYNEQFF	TGTGCCAGCAGCCCGGGATTTTACAATGAGCAGTTCTTC
TRBV4-3	TRBJ2-2	TRBD1	few	CASSQATGTPGELFF	TGCGCCAGCAGCCAAGCGACAGGGACCCCCGGGGAGCTGTTTTTT
TRBV4-1	TRBJ2-1	-	-	CASSQAQSYNEQFF	TGCGCCAGCAGCCAAGCACAGTCCTACAATGAGCAGTTCTTC
TRBV15	TRBJ2-4	-	-	CATSRPRTGREENIQYF	TGTGCCACCAGCAGACCCCGGACAGGGAGGGAGGAAAACATTCAGTACTTC
TRBV6-6	TRBJ2-1	-	-	CASSYSVFRSEQFF	TGTGCCAGCAGTTACTCGGTTTTTCGGTCAGAGCAGTTCTTC
TRBV7-8	TRBJ2-5	-	-	CASSRGRGQGETQYF	TGTGCCAGCAGCCGAGGACGGGGCCAGGGGGAGACCCAGTACTTC
TRBV5-4	TRBJ1-1	-	many	CASSLASTAREAFF	TGTGCCAGCAGCTTGGCCTCCACGGCACGGGAAGCTTTCTTT
TRBV12-3/TRBV12-4	TRBJ1-6	-	-	CASTLRRESPLHF	TGTGCCAGCACCCTGAGGCGGGAGTCACCCCTCCACTTT
TRBV9	TRBJ1-6	-	-	CASTRTATGNSPLHF	TGTGCCAGCACCCGGACAGCTACGGGTAATTCACCCCTCCACTTT
TRBV7-8	TRBJ2-1	TRBD1	few	CASSLDRGAEQFF	TGTGCCAGCAGCTTAGACAGGGGGGCTGAGCAGTTCTTC
TRBV6-2/TRBV6-3	TRBJ1-1	-	-	CASSSPYRDRAEAFF	TGTGCCAGCAGTTCGCCCTACAGGGATCGGGCTGAAGCTTTCTTT
TRBV7-2	TRBJ1-3	-	-	CASSLQTGTQGNTIYF	TGTGCCAGCAGCTTACAAACCGGGACGCAGGGAAACACCATATATTTT
TRBV3-1/TRBV3-2	TRBJ1-6	-	-	CASSRAGSPLHF	TGTGCCAGCAGCCGGGCGGGGTCACCCCTCCACTTT
TRBV28	TRBJ2-7	TRBD1	once	CASSSPGQGTHEQYF	TGTGCCAGCAGTTCGCCGGGACAGGGCACCCACGAGCAGTACTTC
TRBV2	TRBJ2-2	-	-	CASTLEGLASGELFF	TGTGCCAGCACCCTGGAAGGTCTAGCGTCCGGGGAGCTGTTTTTT
TRBV12-3/TRBV12-4	TRBJ2-1	-	-	CASSLKGYNEQFF	TGTGCCAGCAGCCTAAAGGGGTACAATGAGCAGTTCTTC